This TCR beta chain derives from a study of T-cell reconstitution after alpha-beta-depleted transplantation in children listed by TCRdb under 2016. Concerning the study at large: T-cell immune reconstitution after TCRalphabeta/CD19-depleted allogeneic hematopoietic cell transplantation in children was quantitatively tracked in the study by means of TCR repertoire profiling. What the work shows at the level of the full study, not this receptor alone: Apparently early alphabetaT-cell count recovery about two months after transplant reportedly relied on only several hundred rapidly expanded clones derived from non-depleted graft cells. The frequencies of hyperexpanded clones fell over the following months, and after one year, T-cell counts and TCRbeta diversity were mostly attributed to newly produced T cells. In some patients, the high TCRbeta diversity seen at day 60 was put down to recipient T cells and intrathymic progenitors that had survived conditioning.

This clonotype was seen a few times. Its target antigen remains unknown. No base-level quality is on record; no much larger clone is a single base apart. The library was made by PCR. Instrument used: Illumina HiSeq 2500. TCR library preparation used molecular barcoding, with unique molecular identifiers applied to normalize quantification of the TCRbeta repertoire. In TCRdb, the public reads were trimmed at Q25 with fastp and aligned with MiXCR, with productive beta chains retained. CDR3 protein sequences are deduplicated, and each keeps its most common genes and DNA. Across this sample there are fewer than 550,000 distinct CDR3 sequences, with roughly 10% seen only once. The top ten hold around 2.2% of the sample. What this sample's treatment or condition label stands for: allogeneic hematopoietic cell transplantation with graft depleted of TCRalphabeta T cells and CD19 B cells. The transplant recipients were children given TCRalphabeta/CD19-depleted allogeneic hematopoietic cell grafts.

This sequence originates from a child younger than 10 with inherited bone marrow failure, due to receive a stem cell transplant. Material: PBMCs, obtained before TCRalphabeta/CD19-depleted stem cell transplant.

The nucleotides are TGTGCCAGCGTGCGGGACAGGTACAATGAGCAGTTCTTC. It codes for CASVRDRYNEQFF. The chain uses TRBV5-6 and TRBJ2-1, with TRBD1 identical over 8 junction bases. CDR1 and CDR2 are read off the germline V gene as SGHDT and YYEEEE. Reading from cysteine to phenylalanine, the CDR3 counts 13 amino acids. The sequence is cut down to CDR3 DNA, 39 bases in frame from base 1. Germline trimming amounts to 7 bases on V and 4 bases on J, with 4 as the count of junction bases outside the gene matches.